This T cell receptor (beta chain) was captured by sequencing in a study of shared clonotypes between healthy human individuals. Study results and caveats: Represented diversity, genetic and exposure-history alike, was limited by few donors.

This CDR3 contains 15 residues. V shed 3 bases and J 5 bases; nucleotides not matched to a gene: 5. CDR1 is SGHRS and CDR2 is YFSETQ in the germline V gene. Concerning this clone itself: Its matching antigen is unknown.

Several immunoSEQ plates received, in even portions, the genomic DNA of each subset. The assay was immunoSEQ multiplex PCR, and TCRdb's table has in-frame clones only and misses some. The table records 400,000 to 600,000 clones, roughly three quarters of them present only once. The chain joins TRBV5-1 to TRBJ2-5, with TRBD2 matching over 12 bases. The receptor was derived from a woman aged 40 to 49 in good health. Some clones in this sample may be carry-over from other donors' samples. Sequencing input: PBMCs. CDR3 sequence: CASSSRLAGVETQYF. CDR3 DNA: TGCGCCAGCAGCTCACGACTAGCGGGAGTGGAGACCCAGTACTTC.